These T cell receptor beta chains were read from a single sample in a study of human T cells and chemical hapten exposure. MiXCR, run by TCRdb on the RACE reads, gives a single entry per CDR3 protein. The sample has some 45,000 distinct CDR3 sequences; approximately 9% are singletons. Sequences were derived from whole blood, sampled in connection with sensitization to the hapten diphenylcyclopropenone (DPC). The origin of the receptors is a woman aged 40-49 years with alopecia areata. Some clones in this sample may be carry-over from other donors' samples. Both conserved end residues are part of each CDR3. The order of the fields is J gene, clone size, V gene, D gene, CDR3 DNA, CDR3 protein. D genes are given only for firm matches. Expanded clones are given a class, and other clones once, few, many or no size at all.

J: TRBJ2-7
size: many
V: TRBV20-1
D: TRBD2
DNA: TGCAGTGCCAGAGCGGGGACCTCCTACGAGCAGTACTTC
CDR3: CSARAGTSYEQYF

J: TRBJ2-2
size: many
V: TRBV9
D: TRBD2
DNA: TGTGCCAGCAGCATCTCCCCTAGCGGGGCTTACACCGGGGAGCTGTTTTTT
CDR3: CASSISPSGAYTGELFF

J: TRBJ1-5
size: many
V: TRBV27
D: NA
DNA: TGTGCCAGCAGTTTCGGCAGGGGTGACAATCAGCCCCAGCATTTT
CDR3: CASSFGRGDNQPQHF

J: TRBJ2-6
size: many
V: TRBV7-3
D: NA
DNA: TGTGCCAGCAGCCCGTCTCACTTTGGGGCCAACGTCCTGACTTTC
CDR3: CASSPSHFGANVLTF

J: TRBJ2-3
size: many
V: TRBV20-1
D: TRBD1
DNA: TGCAGTGCTAACTCCGGGACAGGGACAGATACGCAGTATTTT
CDR3: CSANSGTGTDTQYF

J: TRBJ2-2
size: many
V: TRBV30
D: TRBD1
DNA: TGTGCCTGGGGACAGGGACAAGCGAACACCGGGGAGCTGTTTTTT
CDR3: CAWGQGQANTGELFF

J: TRBJ1-1
size: many
V: TRBV20-1
D: NA
DNA: TGCAGTGCTATTCCCCTTGGGGGCACTGAAGCTTTCTTT
CDR3: CSAIPLGGTEAFF

J: TRBJ1-2
size: many
V: TRBV4-2
D: NA
DNA: TGTGCCAGCAGCCAAGATTCCGAGGGAGCAGTCTATGGCTACACCTTC
CDR3: CASSQDSEGAVYGYTF

J: TRBJ1-6
size: NA
V: TRBV2
D: TRBD1
DNA: TGTGCCAGCAGTCGGACAGGGGAGCCTTCACCCCTCCACTTT
CDR3: CASSRTGEPSPLHF

J: TRBJ1-1
size: NA
V: TRBV11-2
D: TRBD1
DNA: TGTGCCAGCAGCCAGGGACAGGGTTATCAAGCTTTCTTT
CDR3: CASSQGQGYQAFF

J: TRBJ1-5
size: few
V: TRBV27
D: NA
DNA: TGTGCCAGCAAGTCCGGGAATCAGCCCCAGCATTTT
CDR3: CASKSGNQPQHF

J: TRBJ2-7
size: many
V: TRBV10-3
D: NA
DNA: TGTGCCATCAGTATTGACACCCTCTCCTACGAGCAGTACTTC
CDR3: CAISIDTLSYEQYF

J: TRBJ1-4
size: few
V: TRBV9
D: TRBD1
DNA: TGTGCCAGCAGCGTAAGGGCAGGGGGAAATGAAAAACTGTTTTTT
CDR3: CASSVRAGGNEKLFF

J: TRBJ2-5
size: many
V: TRBV7-9
D: NA
DNA: TGTGCCAGCAGCTTAGAACTAGAAGAGACCCAGTACTTC
CDR3: CASSLELEETQYF

J: TRBJ2-6
size: many
V: TRBV28
D: NA
DNA: TGTGCCTGCTTAATCGGGGCCAACGTCCTGACTTTC
CDR3: CACLIGANVLTF

J: TRBJ1-2
size: NA
V: TRBV29-1
D: NA
DNA: TGCAGCGTTCCACTAAACTATGGCTACACCTTC
CDR3: CSVPLNYGYTF

J: TRBJ1-1
size: NA
V: TRBV5-1
D: NA
DNA: TGCGTCAGCGCTCGGGACACCTTGAACACTGAAGCTTTCTTT
CDR3: CVSARDTLNTEAFF

J: TRBJ2-1
size: many
V: TRBV7-2
D: TRBD2
DNA: TGTGCCAGCTCCGGGGGGGCTGGTAATGAGCAGTTCTTC
CDR3: CASSGGAGNEQFF

J: TRBJ2-3
size: NA
V: TRBV2
D: NA
DNA: TGTGCCAGCATAACAGACACAGATACGCAGTATTTT
CDR3: CASITDTDTQYF

J: TRBJ1-6
size: many
V: TRBV5-6
D: NA
DNA: TGTGCCAGCAGCTTCGAGGGTGGTAATTCACCCCTCCACTTT
CDR3: CASSFEGGNSPLHF

J: TRBJ1-2
size: many
V: TRBV29-1
D: NA
DNA: TGCAGCGTTGACCCTCATGGGGAAGGCTACACCTTC
CDR3: CSVDPHGEGYTF

J: TRBJ1-1
size: many
V: TRBV20-1
D: NA
DNA: TGCAGTGCTTTTAGGGGGAACACTGAAGCTTTCTTT
CDR3: CSAFRGNTEAFF

J: TRBJ2-1
size: few
V: TRBV9
D: NA
DNA: TGTGCCAGCAGCGTAGGGGGGGATGAGCAGTTCTTC
CDR3: CASSVGGDEQFF

J: TRBJ1-1
size: many
V: TRBV12-3/TRBV12-4
D: NA
DNA: TGTGCCAGCAGTCCGGGGCCCAGCACTGAAGCTTTCTTT
CDR3: CASSPGPSTEAFF

J: TRBJ1-1
size: few
V: TRBV29-1
D: NA
DNA: TGCAGCGTTGCTGGGGACACTGAAGCTTTCTTT
CDR3: CSVAGDTEAFF

J: TRBJ1-3
size: many
V: TRBV6-1
D: NA
DNA: TGTGCCAGCAGTGAATTTGGGCAGAGCTCTGGAAACACCATATATTTT
CDR3: CASSEFGQSSGNTIYF

J: TRBJ1-6
size: many
V: TRBV6-5
D: TRBD1
DNA: TGTGCCAGCAGTTCCAGAGACAGGGGGCTCTCACCCCTCCACTTT
CDR3: CASSSRDRGLSPLHF

J: TRBJ2-2
size: few
V: TRBV4-2
D: NA
DNA: TGTGCCAGCAGCCAAGAACTTGAAGCCTATAACACCGGGGAGCTGTTTTTT
CDR3: CASSQELEAYNTGELFF

J: TRBJ2-7
size: NA
V: TRBV2
D: NA
DNA: TGTGCCAGCAGTTTCCGTGTAAGGACGGCCCTGGGCGAGCAGTACTTC
CDR3: CASSFRVRTALGEQYF

J: TRBJ2-3
size: many
V: TRBV6-4
D: NA
DNA: TGTGCCAGCAGTGATGTGATCGGCGGGGCGACAGATACGCAGTATTTT
CDR3: CASSDVIGGATDTQYF

J: TRBJ2-4
size: many
V: TRBV7-9
D: NA
DNA: TGTGCCAGCAGCTTAGGGACTACGGCCAAAAACATTCAGTACTTC
CDR3: CASSLGTTAKNIQYF

J: TRBJ1-6
size: many
V: TRBV28
D: NA
DNA: TGTGCCAGCACCCTGGGAGGGGGTTCCTATAATTCACCCCTCCACTTT
CDR3: CASTLGGGSYNSPLHF

J: TRBJ1-4
size: few
V: TRBV30
D: NA
DNA: TGTGCCTGGAGTGGTGGATTGGGGGGCTGGACTAATGAAAAACTGTTTTTT
CDR3: CAWSGGLGGWTNEKLFF

J: TRBJ1-1
size: many
V: TRBV7-9
D: TRBD1
DNA: TGTGCCAGCAGTCGACAGGGCCGGACCACTGAAGCTTTCTTT
CDR3: CASSRQGRTTEAFF

J: TRBJ1-1
size: many
V: TRBV18
D: NA
DNA: TGTGCCAGCTCGAGGGCAGAAGGGACTGAAGCTTTCTTT
CDR3: CASSRAEGTEAFF

J: TRBJ1-3
size: NA
V: TRBV7-2
D: NA
DNA: TGTGCCAGCGCCGGGGGGTACTCTTCTGGAAACACCATATATTTT
CDR3: CASAGGYSSGNTIYF

J: TRBJ1-5
size: few
V: TRBV18
D: TRBD1
DNA: TGTGCCAGCTCACCGGACAGGGCTGATCAGCCCCAGCATTTT
CDR3: CASSPDRADQPQHF

J: TRBJ1-1
size: many
V: TRBV6-5
D: NA
DNA: TGTGCCAGCAGTTACACCGGGATACTCCAAAAGAACACTGAAGCTTTCTTT
CDR3: CASSYTGILQKNTEAFF

J: TRBJ2-1
size: many
V: TRBV6-2/TRBV6-3
D: NA
DNA: TGTGCCAGCAGTCCATCGGAGGTCAATGAGCAGTTCTTC
CDR3: CASSPSEVNEQFF

J: TRBJ1-2
size: many
V: TRBV12-3/TRBV12-4
D: NA
DNA: TGTGCCAGCAGCCGGGGCCCTAACTATGGCTACACCTTC
CDR3: CASSRGPNYGYTF

J: TRBJ1-6
size: NA
V: TRBV7-2
D: TRBD1
DNA: TGTGCCAGCAGCCCGAGACAGGGCTCCTATAATTCACCCCTCCCCTTT
CDR3: CASSPRQGSYNSPLPF

J: TRBJ2-7
size: many
V: TRBV21-1
D: NA
DNA: TGTGCCAGCAGCAAACGGGTCGGGACCCCCTACGAGCAGTACTTC
CDR3: CASSKRVGTPYEQYF

J: TRBJ2-2
size: few
V: TRBV5-1
D: TRBD1
DNA: TGCGCCAGCAGCTTGGGACAGGGCACCGGGGAGCTGTTTTTT
CDR3: CASSLGQGTGELFF

J: TRBJ2-4
size: NA
V: TRBV5-1
D: NA
DNA: TGCGCCAGCAGTTCTGACCGAAGCAAAAACATTCAGTACTTC
CDR3: CASSSDRSKNIQYF

J: TRBJ2-1
size: few
V: TRBV3-1
D: NA
DNA: TGTGCCAGCAGCCAAGATCACGGTGGGAATGAGCAGTTCTTC
CDR3: CASSQDHGGNEQFF

J: TRBJ1-1
size: many
V: TRBV7-8
D: NA
DNA: TGTGCCAGCAGAGCCTCAGGGTTGGTGTATGCTAGTAACACTGAAGCTTTCTTT
CDR3: CASRASGLVYASNTEAFF

J: TRBJ1-1
size: many
V: TRBV20-1
D: NA
DNA: TGCAGTGCTAGAACTTTCGGGGGTAGTTTGCTTCACAGCACTGAAGCTTTCTTT
CDR3: CSARTFGGSLLHSTEAFF

J: TRBJ1-1
size: large
V: TRBV4-1
D: NA
DNA: TGCGCCAGCAGCCAAGATTCAAGGAACACTGAAGCTTTCTTT
CDR3: CASSQDSRNTEAFF

J: TRBJ1-1
size: many
V: TRBV7-3
D: TRBD1
DNA: TGTGCCAGCAGCTTAACGCCCAGGGGGCTCCCTGAAGCTTTCTTT
CDR3: CASSLTPRGLPEAFF

J: TRBJ2-2
size: many
V: TRBV28
D: NA
DNA: TGTGCCAGCAGTCCCACGGACGGTCGGAACACCGGGGAGCTGTTTTTT
CDR3: CASSPTDGRNTGELFF

J: TRBJ2-7
size: few
V: TRBV29-1
D: TRBD1
DNA: TGCAGCGTTGAGGGGACAGGGAAGGAGCAGTACTTC
CDR3: CSVEGTGKEQYF